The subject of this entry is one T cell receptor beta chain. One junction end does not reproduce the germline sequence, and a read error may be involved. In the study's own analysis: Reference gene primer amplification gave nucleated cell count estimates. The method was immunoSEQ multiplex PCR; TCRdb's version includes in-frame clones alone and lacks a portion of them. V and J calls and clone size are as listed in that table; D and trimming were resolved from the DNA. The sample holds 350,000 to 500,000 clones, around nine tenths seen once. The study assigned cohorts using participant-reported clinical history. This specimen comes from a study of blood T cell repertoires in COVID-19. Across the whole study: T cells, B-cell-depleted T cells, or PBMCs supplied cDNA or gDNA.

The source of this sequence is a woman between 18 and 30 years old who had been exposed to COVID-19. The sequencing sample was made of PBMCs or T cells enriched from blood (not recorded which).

CDR3 sequence (DNA): TGCGCCAGCAGTGATTCGGGGGTATCAGTCTTC. Residues: CASSDSGVSVF. This chain joins TRBV10-1 and TRBJ2-7; TRBD2 might be the D (6 bases). Germline V lookup: CDR1 WNHNN, CDR2 SYGVQD (reference sequence). The CDR3 spans 11 residues.